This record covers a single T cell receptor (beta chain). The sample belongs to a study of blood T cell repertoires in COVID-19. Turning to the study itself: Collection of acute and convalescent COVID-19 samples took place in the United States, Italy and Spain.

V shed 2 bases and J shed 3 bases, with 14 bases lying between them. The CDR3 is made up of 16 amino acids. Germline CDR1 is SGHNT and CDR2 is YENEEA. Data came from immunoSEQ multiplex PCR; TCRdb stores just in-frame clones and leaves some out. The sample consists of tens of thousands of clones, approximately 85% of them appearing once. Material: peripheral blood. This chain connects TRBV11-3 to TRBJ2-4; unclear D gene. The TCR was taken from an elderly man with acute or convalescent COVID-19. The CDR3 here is CASSLSDPSGKNIQYF. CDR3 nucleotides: TGTGCCAGCAGCTTATCAGACCCCTCGGGCAAAAACATTCAGTACTTC.